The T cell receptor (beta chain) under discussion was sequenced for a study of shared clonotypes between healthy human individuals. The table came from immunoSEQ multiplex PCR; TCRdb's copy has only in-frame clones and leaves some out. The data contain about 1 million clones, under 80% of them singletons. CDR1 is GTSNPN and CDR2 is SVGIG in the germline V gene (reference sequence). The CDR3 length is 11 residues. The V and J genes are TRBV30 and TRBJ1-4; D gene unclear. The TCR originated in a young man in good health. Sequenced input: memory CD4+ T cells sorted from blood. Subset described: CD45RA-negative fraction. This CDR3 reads CSGQENEKLFF. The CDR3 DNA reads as TGTTCTGGGCAAGAAAATGAAAAACTGTTTTTT. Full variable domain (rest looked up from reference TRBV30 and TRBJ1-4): SQTIHQWPATLVQPVGSPLSLECTVEGTSNPNLYWYRQAAGRGLQLLFYSVGIGQISSEVPQNLSASRPQDRQFILSSKKLLLSDSGFYLCSGQENEKLFFGSGTQLSVL.